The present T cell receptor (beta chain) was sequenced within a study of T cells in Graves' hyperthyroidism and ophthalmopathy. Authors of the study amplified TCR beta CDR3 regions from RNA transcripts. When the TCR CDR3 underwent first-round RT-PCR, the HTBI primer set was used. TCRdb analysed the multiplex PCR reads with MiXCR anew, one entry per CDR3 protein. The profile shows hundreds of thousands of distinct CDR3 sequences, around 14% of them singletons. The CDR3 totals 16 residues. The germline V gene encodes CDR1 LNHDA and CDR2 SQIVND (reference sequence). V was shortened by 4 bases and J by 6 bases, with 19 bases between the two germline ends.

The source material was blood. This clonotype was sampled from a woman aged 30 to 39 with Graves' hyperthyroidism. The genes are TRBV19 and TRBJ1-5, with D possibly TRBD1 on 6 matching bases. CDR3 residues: CASSTGRTAAIQPQHF. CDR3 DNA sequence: TGTGCCAGTAGTACCGGAAGGACAGCAGCAATTCAGCCCCAGCATTTT.